The next 7 T cell receptor beta chains were all read from a single sample in a study of low-dose radiotherapy and immunotherapy resistance in tumors. Time point given: before trial treatment. Alpha and beta chains were covered, as first-strand cDNA relied on TRAV- and TRBV-specific primers. With a V-primer adapter and a constant-region primer, TCRs were amplified for roughly 21 PCR cycles. Each CDR3 protein is one row after TCRdb ran MiXCR on the reads. The sample shows approximately 90,000 distinct CDR3 sequences, 15% to 20% of them seen only once. The starting material was PBMCs, obtained before treatment. These receptors were obtained from a male donor with prostate cancer.

This clonotype was found a few times. The V gene is TRBV5-8, the J gene TRBJ1-1; D is perhaps TRBD1 (5 bases). The V and J ends lost 3 bases and 0 bases respectively, with 15 bases between them. The CDR3 sequence is 16 residues long. The germline V gene has CDR1 SGHTS and CDR2 YDEGEE. The CDR3 region is CASSWGDGRLNTEAFF. CDR3 bases: TGTGCCAGCAGCTGGGGGGATGGGCGGTTGAACACTGAAGCTTTCTTT.

The table lists this clonotype with many counts. This rearrangement joins TRBV6-5 to TRBJ2-6; no clear D gene. V was pared by 4 bases and J by 0 bases, with 4 bases between. This CDR3 is 14 amino acids long. Germline CDR1 MNHEY, CDR2 SVGAGI. The CDR3, as DNA: TGTGCCAGCAGTTGGCTCTCTGGGGCCAACGTCCTGACTTTC. Translated, it gives CASSWLSGANVLTF.

In its sample, this clonotype was seen many times. The CDR3 sequence is CASSQVTGSLYGYTF. The CDR3 region has the DNA TGCGCCAGCAGCCAAGTCACCGGGAGCCTCTATGGCTACACCTTC. The chain joins TRBV4-1 to TRBJ1-2; D is uncertain. Germline loops: CDR1 MGHRA, CDR2 YSYEKL. V was shortened by 1 base and J by 4 bases, with 13 bases between the two germline ends. The CDR3 covers 15 residues.

This clonotype was detected ten times or more. The J gene is TRBJ2-3, the V gene TRBV10-2, with TRBD2 matching 8 bases. The CDR3 covers 16 residues. CDR1 and CDR2 (germline): WSHSY, SAAADI. Germline trimming cut 2 bases from V and 2 bases from J; bases unmatched to any gene: 6. The CDR3: CASSERTSGVTDTQYF. The CDR3 nucleotides read TGCGCCAGCAGTGAGAGAACTAGCGGAGTCACAGATACGCAGTATTTT.

This clonotype was found many times. J is TRBJ1-3 and V is TRBV5-1; tentative D call: TRBD1 (5 bases). CDR1 is SGHRS and CDR2 is YFSETQ in the germline V gene. The CDR3 totals 16 residues. Trimming cost V 2 bases and J 0 bases, with 12 bases left between them. CDR3 DNA sequence: TGCGCCAGCAGCTTAGCGGCAGGGAGCTCTGGAAACACCATATATTTT. This translates into CASSLAAGSSGNTIYF.

V usage is TRBV12-3 or TRBV12-4 and J usage is TRBJ1-6; D call uncertain. This CDR3 is built from 14 residues. V was pared by 2 bases and J by 10 bases, with 12 bases between. The CDR3, as DNA: TGTGCCAGCAGTTTACGGGCCAATGGGTCACCCCTCCACTTT. It yields the protein CASSLRANGSPLHF.

At least ten counts were recorded for this clonotype. The chain uses TRBV4-1 and TRBJ1-1, with unresolved D. Germline V CDR1 and CDR2: MGHRA, YSYEKL. This CDR3 has 16 amino acids. The V and J ends lost 7 bases and 5 bases respectively, with 23 bases between them. CDR3 coding DNA: TGCGCCAGCATTTTATCCCCATCGGGAGCGAGTACTGAAGCTTTCTTT. Encoded protein: CASILSPSGASTEAFF.